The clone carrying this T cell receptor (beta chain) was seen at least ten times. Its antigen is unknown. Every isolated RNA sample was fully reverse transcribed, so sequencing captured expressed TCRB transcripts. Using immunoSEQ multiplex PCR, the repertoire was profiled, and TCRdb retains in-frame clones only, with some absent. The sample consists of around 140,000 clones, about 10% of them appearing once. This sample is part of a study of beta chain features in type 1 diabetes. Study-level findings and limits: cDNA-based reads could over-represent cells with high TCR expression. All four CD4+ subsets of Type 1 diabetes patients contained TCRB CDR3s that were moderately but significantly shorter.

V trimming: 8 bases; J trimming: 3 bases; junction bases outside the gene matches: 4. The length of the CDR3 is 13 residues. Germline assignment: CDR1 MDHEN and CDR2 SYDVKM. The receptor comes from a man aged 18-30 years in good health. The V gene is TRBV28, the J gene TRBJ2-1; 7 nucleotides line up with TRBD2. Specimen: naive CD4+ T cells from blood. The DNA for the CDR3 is TGTGCCAGCCGCGGGAGCTACTACAATGAGCAGTTCTTC. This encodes CASRGSYYNEQFF.